Shown below are 5 T cell receptor beta chains from a single sample sequenced in a study of blood T cell repertoires in COVID-19. The assay was immunoSEQ multiplex PCR, and TCRdb's table has in-frame clones only and misses some. The sample shows over 400,000 clones, about 89% of them seen only once. Material: peripheral blood. These receptors were taken from a woman between 50 and 59 years old with COVID-19, enrolled during active disease.

This clone was observed a handful of times. The rearrangement joins TRBV6-2 or TRBV6-3 to TRBJ1-5; D is perhaps TRBD1 (6 bases). The ends were cut back, 5 bases at V and 6 bases at J, with 17 bases in the middle. This CDR3 is built from 15 residues. Germline CDR1 is MNHEY and CDR2 is SVGEGT. The CDR3 coding sequence is TGTGCCAGCAGTACCCCCGGGACATCAGTTCAGCCCCAGCATTTT. This gives the protein CASSTPGTSVQPQHF.

The V call is TRBV5-1, the J call TRBJ2-3, with TRBD1 as a possible D gene (5 bases). The length of the CDR3 is 16 residues. The germline gives CDR1 SGHRS, CDR2 YFSETQ. Trimming removed 5 bases from V and 1 base from J, with 17 bases in between. CDR3 protein: CASRQHPGSGTDTQYF. The CDR3 nucleotides are TGCGCCAGCAGGCAGCACCCAGGGTCGGGCACAGATACGCAGTATTTT.

CDR3 coding DNA: TGTGCCTGGGCGGGGGGACAGGGCGCCTACGAGCAGTACTTC. Protein sequence: CAWAGGQGAYEQYF. The chain recombines TRBV30 with TRBJ2-7, with TRBD1 as a possible D gene (9 bases). Germline values: CDR1 GTSNPN, CDR2 SVGIG (reference sequence). Trimming removed 5 bases from V and 2 bases from J, with 16 bases in between. This CDR3 contains 14 residues.

The CDR3 loop reads CASSPAPGPTNEKLFF. In DNA, the CDR3 is TGTGCCAGCAGCCCCGCACCAGGGCCAACTAATGAAAAACTGTTTTTT. The rearrangement uses TRBV7-2 and TRBJ1-4; TRBD1 might be the D (5 bases). Germline V lookup: CDR1 SGHTA, CDR2 FQGNSA. The CDR3 totals 16 residues. Trimming left V 5 bases short and J 0 bases short, with 13 bases between. Combining the CDR3 with reference TRBV7-2 and TRBJ1-4 gives the whole variable domain GAGVSQSPSNKVTEKGKDVELRCDPISGHTALYWYRQSLGQGLEFLIYFQGNSAPDKSGLPSDRFSAERTGGSVSTLTIQRTQQEDSAVYLCASSPAPGPTNEKLFFGSGTQLSVL.

This chain links TRBV11-2 with TRBJ2-3; TRBD2 matches 13 bases. Germline V gives CDR1 SGHAT, CDR2 FQNNGV. Losses at the gene ends were 4 bases for V and 1 base for J; bases not matched to a gene: 8. The CDR3 spans 18 residues. The CDR3 is CASSSQGLAGEGTDTQYF. For the CDR3, the DNA is TGTGCCAGCAGCTCGCAAGGACTAGCGGGGGAGGGCACAGATACGCAGTATTTT.